This is a list of T cell receptor beta chains from one sample in a study of T cells after yellow fever vaccination. TCRdb re-derived calls from the 5' RACE reads in MiXCR, one entry per CDR3 protein. This sample yields 110,000 to 150,000 distinct CDR3 sequences, of which under 8% are seen a single time; more than 0.6% belongs to the top ten. Source: CD4+ T cells sorted from PBMCs, taken 10 days after the yellow fever booster vaccination. The receptors come from a man under 40 who received the YFV17D yellow fever vaccine. The CDR3 runs from the conserved cysteine through the conserved F or W. The D gene is left open where the match is weak. The listing skips clone size in some rows; elsewhere it reads once, few, many or a size class.

d_call	clone_size	v_call	j_call	cdr3_nt	cdr3_aa
-	-	TRBV30	TRBJ2-7	TGTGCCTGGAGTCCCGGGAATGACGAGCAGTACTTC	CAWSPGNDEQYF
-	many	TRBV4-3	TRBJ2-1	TGCGCCAGCAGCCAAGATCCTTACAATGAGCAGTTCTTC	CASSQDPYNEQFF
-	many	TRBV20-1	TRBJ2-7	TGCAGTGCTACTCCATGGGACCTCGGCGGCTACGAGCAGTACTTC	CSATPWDLGGYEQYF
-	-	TRBV12-3/TRBV12-4	TRBJ1-3	TGTGCCAGCAGCAAGACAGTTACCTCTGGAAACACCATATATTTT	CASSKTVTSGNTIYF
TRBD2	many	TRBV3-1	TRBJ2-4	TGTGCCAGCAGCCAAGGAGGGACCTGGGGGGGTCCCAAAAACATTCAGTACTTC	CASSQGGTWGGPKNIQYF
-	few	TRBV19	TRBJ1-1	TGTGCCAGTAGTAAGGTGGACACTGAAGCTTTCTTT	CASSKVDTEAFF
-	many	TRBV5-1	TRBJ2-5	TGCGCCAGCAGTCGGACACATGGTGAAGAGACCCAGTACTTC	CASSRTHGEETQYF
TRBD2	many	TRBV6-2/TRBV6-3	TRBJ2-1	TGTGCCAGCAGTTACTACCGGACTAGCGGGAGGGCAAATGAGCAGTTCTTC	CASSYYRTSGRANEQFF
-	many	TRBV7-2	TRBJ2-5	TGTGCCAGCAGCTCTCGGGGGAAGAGGGCCCAGTACTTC	CASSSRGKRAQYF
-	many	TRBV7-9	TRBJ1-2	TGTGCCAGCAGCTTGAAGGAGTATGGCTACACCTTC	CASSLKEYGYTF
-	many	TRBV9	TRBJ2-2	TGTGCCAGCAGCCCCCGGACTACGGGGAACACCGGGGAGCTGTTTTTT	CASSPRTTGNTGELFF
-	many	TRBV5-1	TRBJ1-2	TGCGCCAGCAGCTTTGGGACGAATAACTATGGCTACACCTTC	CASSFGTNNYGYTF
-	many	TRBV20-1	TRBJ2-1	TGCAGTGCTACTCGAGAGTGGGACGACTACAATGAGCAGTTCTTC	CSATREWDDYNEQFF
-	many	TRBV29-1	TRBJ2-5	TGCAGCGTTGAAGTTCAACGGCAAGAGACCCAGTACTTC	CSVEVQRQETQYF
-	many	TRBV12-3/TRBV12-4	TRBJ2-5	TGTGCCAGCAGTTTAGGCGGAACTGGGGGACAGACCCAGTACTTC	CASSLGGTGGQTQYF
TRBD2	many	TRBV5-1	TRBJ2-1	TGCGCCAGCAGCCCGGGGGGTAGCGGGAGTTTCGATGAGCAGTTCTTC	CASSPGGSGSFDEQFF
-	many	TRBV29-1	TRBJ2-5	TGCAGCGTTAGCAGGGGACAAGAGACCCAGTACTTC	CSVSRGQETQYF
-	many	TRBV7-2	TRBJ1-5	TGTGCCAGCAGCCCCCTTACGGGGATCAGCAATCAGCCCCAGCATTTT	CASSPLTGISNQPQHF
-	many	TRBV7-9	TRBJ1-5	TGTGCCAGCAGCTTTGGGACTGGGTCAGTGGGTGTGAATCAGCCCCAGCATTTT	CASSFGTGSVGVNQPQHF
TRBD1	few	TRBV5-6	TRBJ1-4	TGTGCCAGCAGGGGACAGTTAAATGAAAAACTGTTTTTT	CASRGQLNEKLFF
TRBD2	many	TRBV7-9	TRBJ2-5	TGTGCCAGCAGCTTAGCCCAAAGCGGGAACAGGCAAGAGACCCAGTACTTC	CASSLAQSGNRQETQYF
-	many	TRBV9	TRBJ1-6	TGTGCCAGCAGCGTAGCGGGACGGGACGGTTCACCCCTCCACTTT	CASSVAGRDGSPLHF
TRBD2	many	TRBV11-1	TRBJ2-1	TGTGCCAGCAGCTCGACCCTCAATAGCGGGAGGGCCATTAATGAGCAGTTCTTC	CASSSTLNSGRAINEQFF
TRBD1	many	TRBV27	TRBJ2-1	TGTGCCAGCAGTTACAGGGGGCGACTGCCTGAGCAGTTCTTC	CASSYRGRLPEQFF
TRBD2	many	TRBV7-2	TRBJ2-7	TGTGCCAGCAGCTTCCGACTAGCGGCTTCCTACGAGCAGTACTTC	CASSFRLAASYEQYF
-	many	TRBV28	TRBJ2-7	TGTGCCAGCAGGGACAGTTACGAGCAGTACTTC	CASRDSYEQYF
-	-	TRBV14	TRBJ2-1	TGTGCCATCAGCCTATACAATGAGCAGTTCTTC	CAISLYNEQFF
TRBD2	-	TRBV7-6	TRBJ2-2	TGTGCCAGCAGCTTAGGGACTAGCGGGATCACCGGGGAGCTGTTTTTT	CASSLGTSGITGELFF
TRBD2	many	TRBV3-1	TRBJ2-5	TGTGCCAGCAGCCAAGCGTTCGGGGAGGGGCAGACCCAGTACTTC	CASSQAFGEGQTQYF
-	few	TRBV18	TRBJ1-1	TGTGCCAGCTCACCCCCGGACGGGACAGCTTTCTTT	CASSPPDGTAFF
-	many	TRBV10-1	TRBJ2-7	TGCGCCAGCAGTGAGCGGGTTACCTACGAGCAGTACTTC	CASSERVTYEQYF
TRBD1	-	TRBV12-3/TRBV12-4	TRBJ2-1	TGTGTCACCGATGGGACAGGCTCCTACAATGAGCAGTTCTTC	CVTDGTGSYNEQFF
-	many	TRBV9	TRBJ2-5	TGTGCCAGCAGCCCACAAGCGGGCCCACAAGAGACCCAGTACTTC	CASSPQAGPQETQYF
-	many	TRBV7-8	TRBJ2-5	TGTGCCAGCAGCCGCGGGCCGGAGACCCAGTACTTC	CASSRGPETQYF